Below are 21 T cell receptor beta chains sequenced from a single sample in a study of OX40 agonist ivuxolimab in advanced cancers. Repertoires were generated with immunoSEQ multiplex PCR, while TCRdb's copy carries only in-frame clones and drops some. The table lists around 69,000 clones, around 88% of them singletons. This sample comprised CD4+ or CD8+ T cells sorted from blood, obtained in a trial of the OX40 agonist ivuxolimab. The source of these receptors is an adult with an advanced solid tumor such as melanoma, head and neck, liver or kidney cancer.

The V and J genes are TRBV6-7 and TRBJ1-1; maybe TRBD1 (5 bases). TRBV6-7 is treated as an ORF (open reading frame) with a function not yet certain. The CDR3 consists of 13 residues. Trimming removed 6 bases at V and 3 bases at J, with 11 bases between. CDR3 in DNA: TGTGCCAGCAGCCCGGGACGATACACTGAAGCTTTCTTT. Translating it yields CASSPGRYTEAFF.

The chain joins TRBV11-2 to TRBJ1-1, with unresolved D. Germline V CDR1 and CDR2: SGHAT, FQNNGV. This CDR3 comprises 15 residues. The V and J ends lost 0 bases and 1 base respectively, with 9 bases between them. CDR3 protein: CASSLDYAANTEAFF. CDR3 sequence (DNA): TGTGCCAGCAGCTTAGATTATGCGGCGAACACTGAAGCTTTCTTT. Full variable domain (remainder filled in from reference TRBV11-2 and TRBJ1-1): EAGVAQSPRYKIIEKRQSVAFWCNPISGHATLYWYQQILGQGPKLLIQFQNNGVVDDSQLPKDRFSAERLKGVDSTLKIQPAKLEDSAVYLCASSLDYAANTEAFFGQGTRLTVV.

The chain links TRBV2 to TRBJ2-1; D is ambiguous. The germline gives CDR1 SNHLY, CDR2 FYNNEI. V was pared by 7 bases and J by 2 bases, with 9 bases between. This CDR3 spans 13 amino acids. The CDR3 reads CASTLETYNEQFF. For the CDR3, the DNA is TGTGCCAGCACGCTAGAGACCTACAATGAGCAGTTCTTC.

J is TRBJ2-3 and V is TRBV27; 7 bases align to TRBD2. J was trimmed by 5 bases and V by 1 base; bases with no gene match: 15. The CDR3 sequence is 18 residues long. Germline V gene lookup returns CDR1 MNHEY and CDR2 SMNVEV (reference sequence). CDR3: CASSLYADSGPPGDTQYF. The CDR3 DNA is TGTGCCAGCAGTTTATACGCCGATAGCGGGCCCCCCGGAGATACGCAGTATTTT.

The chain recombines TRBV25-1 with TRBJ1-1; 7 bases are shared with TRBD1. The trim removed 3 bases at V and 3 bases at J, leaving 10 bases unmatched. Germline assignment: CDR1 MGHDK and CDR2 SYGVNS. The CDR3 covers 16 residues. The CDR3 loop is CASSDPDRAGHTEAFF. The CDR3 nucleotides are TGTGCCAGCAGTGACCCTGACAGGGCCGGTCACACTGAAGCTTTCTTT.

Of note for this clone: A junction end diverges from the germline sequence, so it may reflect a read error. Other DNA sequences in the sample encode the same CDR3. This sequence joins TRBV5-1 and TRBJ2-7; 7 nucleotides match TRBD1. The CDR3 is made up of 14 amino acids. The V gene's germline CDR1 is SGHRS and CDR2 YFSETQ. CDR3 DNA sequence: TGTGCCAGCAGCCCTCGACAGGGTATCTACGAGCAGTACTTC. It codes for CASSPRQGIYEQYF.

The V call is TRBV7-9, the J call TRBJ1-1; D is ambiguous. From germline, CDR1 is SEHNR and CDR2 FQNEAQ (reference sequence). The CDR3 is 15 residues long. V shed 1 base and J shed 0 bases, with 9 bases lying between them. CDR3 DNA: TGTGCCAGCAGCTTAGATGGTGGGATGAACACTGAAGCTTTCTTT. Its translation: CASSLDGGMNTEAFF.

The V gene is TRBV5-1, the J gene TRBJ1-1, with unresolved D. The V and J ends lost 4 bases and 5 bases respectively, with 18 bases between them. The CDR3 runs to 15 residues. Germline values: CDR1 SGHRS, CDR2 YFSETQ. DNA for the CDR3: TGCGCCAGCAGCCCGGACGGGATACGAGGGACTGAAGCTTTCTTT. Translation: CASSPDGIRGTEAFF.

The CDR3 DNA reads as TGTGCCAGCAGTTACGCCTCTAGTGAGACCCAGTACTTC. It translates to CASSYASSETQYF. The chain links TRBV6-6 to TRBJ2-5; no clear D. This CDR3 region has 13 residues. V lost 2 bases to trimming and J lost 5 bases, with 9 bases between them. Germline V CDR1 and CDR2: MNHNY, SVGAGI (reference sequence).

The chain links TRBV30 to TRBJ1-2, with D uncertain. V was shortened by 2 bases and J by 7 bases, with 8 bases between the two germline ends. This CDR3 is built from 11 residues. The germline V gene has CDR1 GTSNPN and CDR2 SVGIG (reference sequence). CDR3 region: CAWSTGSGYTF. The CDR3 DNA reads TGTGCCTGGAGTACGGGGAGTGGCTACACCTTC.

The rearrangement links TRBV10-3 to TRBJ2-3; 7 bases fit TRBD2. The V gene's germline CDR1 is ENHRY and CDR2 SYGVKD. V gave up 3 bases and J gave up 4 bases; unmatched junction bases: 7. The CDR3 runs to 15 residues. The chain's CDR3 is CAISDSVAGADTQYF. In nucleotides, the CDR3 is TGTGCCATCAGTGATTCCGTAGCGGGCGCAGATACGCAGTATTTT.

The J gene is TRBJ1-6, the V gene TRBV11-2, with TRBD1 matching 11 bases. The germline V gene has CDR1 SGHAT and CDR2 FQNNGV. CDR3 length: 15 residues. V gave up 7 bases and J gave up 6 bases; unmatched junction bases: 5. The CDR3 spells CASTGTGGGNSPLHF. The CDR3 DNA is TGTGCCAGCACCGGGACAGGGGGAGGTAATTCACCCCTCCACTTT.

The V gene is TRBV5-1, the J gene TRBJ1-1, with 9 bases matching TRBD1. This CDR3 is 17 amino acids long. Trimming removed 3 bases from V and 0 bases from J; junction bases left unmatched: 9. The germline V gene encodes CDR1 SGHRS and CDR2 YFSETQ. CDR3 region: CASSSSQRDRVNTEAFF. The CDR3 region has the DNA TGCGCCAGCAGCTCTAGTCAGAGGGACAGGGTGAACACTGAAGCTTTCTTT.

Written as DNA, the CDR3 is TGTGCCAGCAGTCCGTCCCTCTCGAGGAATGAGCAGTTCTTC. Its translation: CASSPSLSRNEQFF. V gene TRBV11-2 combines with J gene TRBJ2-1, with D uncertain. CDR1 is SGHAT and CDR2 is FQNNGV in the germline V gene. V was trimmed by 6 bases and J by 7 bases, leaving 16 bases between them. The CDR3 has 14 amino acids. Full variable domain (outside the CDR3, taken from reference TRBV11-2 and TRBJ2-1): EAGVAQSPRYKIIEKRQSVAFWCNPISGHATLYWYQQILGQGPKLLIQFQNNGVVDDSQLPKDRFSAERLKGVDSTLKIQPAKLEDSAVYLCASSPSLSRNEQFFGPGTRLTVL.

V gene TRBV7-8 combines with J gene TRBJ1-2; the D gene is possibly TRBD1 (6 bases). Trimming removed 5 bases from V and 4 bases from J, with 23 bases in between. The CDR3 has 17 amino acids. CDR1 and CDR2 (germline): SGHVS, FQNEAQ. The CDR3 bases are TGTGCCAGCAGCCTAGGGCGGGGGGGGCGCTCGGCCTATGGCTACACCTTC. It translates to CASSLGRGGRSAYGYTF.

This clone was counted at least ten times. The chain joins TRBV19 to TRBJ2-7, with D possibly TRBD2 on 5 matching bases. CDR1 LNHDA and CDR2 SQIVND come from the germline V gene (reference sequence). The CDR3 runs 15 residues. Between the trimmed V and J ends, which lost 6 bases and 2 bases, there was a span of 17 bases. The CDR3 DNA sequence: TGTGCCAGTAGGAGGACCCAAAGCGGAACCTACGAGCAGTACTTC. Translation gives CASRRTQSGTYEQYF.

The rearrangement links TRBV5-6 to TRBJ2-1; 12 bases line up with TRBD2. The germline gives CDR1 SGHDT, CDR2 YYEEEE. The V segment lost 6 bases and the J segment 5 bases; nucleotides outside the gene matches: 6. The CDR3 is 15 residues long. The CDR3 sequence is CASTVTSGRNNEQFF. The CDR3, as DNA: TGTGCCAGCACCGTGACTAGCGGGAGAAACAATGAGCAGTTCTTC.

This clone has a handful of counts. The chain carries TRBV9 and TRBJ2-3; D gene uncertain. The V end lost 2 bases, the J end lost 3 bases, and 4 bases lay between the germline ends. This CDR3 spans 12 amino acids. The germline V gene has CDR1 SGDLS and CDR2 YYNGEE. This CDR3 reads CASSVMTDTQYF. The CDR3 region has the DNA TGTGCCAGCAGCGTCATGACAGATACGCAGTATTTT.

The chain uses TRBV18 and TRBJ2-5, with unresolved D. Looked up from germline, CDR1 is KGHSH and CDR2 is LQKENI. This CDR3 comprises 14 residues. Trimming left V 3 bases short and J 0 bases short, with 8 bases between. The CDR3 loop is CASSPGRYQETQYF. DNA for the CDR3: TGTGCCAGCTCACCGGGAAGATACCAAGAGACCCAGTACTTC. Full variable domain (rest looked up from reference TRBV18 and TRBJ2-5): NAGVMQNPRHLVRRRGQEARLRCSPMKGHSHVYWYRQLPEEGLKFMVYLQKENIIDESGMPKERFSAEFPKEGPSILRIQQVVRGDSAAYFCASSPGRYQETQYFGPGTRLLVL.

J is TRBJ2-1 and V is TRBV10-3; TRBD2 matches at 13 bases. The CDR3 is 13 amino acids. Germline-derived CDR1 and CDR2 are ENHRY and SYGVKD. The chain's CDR3 is CVTGTSGIGEQFF. The DNA for the CDR3 is TGTGTAACCGGGACTAGCGGGATCGGGGAGCAGTTCTTC.

V and J are TRBV28 and TRBJ1-2; D is perhaps TRBD1 (5 bases). Deletions cut 6 bases from V and 4 bases from J, with 15 bases between. The CDR3 covers 14 residues. CDR1 is MDHEN and CDR2 is SYDVKM in the germline V gene. The CDR3 sequence is CASSGGARIYGYTF. CDR3 DNA: TGTGCCAGCAGCGGCGGGGCCAGGATCTATGGCTACACCTTC.